These T cell receptor beta chains were read from a single sample in a study of identical twins. Each CDR3 protein is one row after TCRdb ran MiXCR on the 5' RACE reads. The sample has 640,000 or so distinct CDR3 sequences; around 6.1% are singletons. The sample consisted of naive T cells sorted from blood. The receptors come from a man younger than 35 in good health. CDR3s include the opening cysteine and the closing phenylalanine or tryptophan. The order of the fields is J gene, V gene, D gene, clone size, CDR3 protein, CDR3 DNA. A D gene is named only where the DNA matches it firmly. Where a row states a size, it is once, few, many or the class of an expanded clone; other rows omit it.

TRBJ2-5	TRBV20-1	.	many	CSARFIQETQYF	TGCAGTGCTAGATTCATCCAAGAGACCCAGTACTTC
TRBJ2-2	TRBV4-1	.	many	CASSQLSWPGELFF	TGCGCCAGCAGCCAATTATCTTGGCCCGGGGAGCTGTTTTTT
TRBJ2-7	TRBV27	TRBD2	many	CASSLTSGMHEQYF	TGTGCCAGCAGTTTAACTAGCGGGATGCACGAGCAGTACTTC
TRBJ1-3	TRBV7-8	TRBD1	many	CASSLVDRGPGNTIYF	TGTGCCAGCAGCCTGGTGGACAGGGGGCCTGGAAACACCATATATTTT
TRBJ2-5	TRBV7-9	.	.	CASSSPQGLETQYF	TGTGCCAGCAGTTCTCCGCAGGGGTTGGAGACCCAGTACTTC
TRBJ2-1	TRBV20-1	.	many	CSARAGALYEQFF	TGCAGTGCTAGAGCGGGGGCCCTCTATGAGCAGTTCTTC
TRBJ2-5	TRBV25-1	.	.	CASSEPGTQETQYF	TGTGCCAGCAGTGAACCCGGTACCCAAGAGACCCAGTACTTC
TRBJ2-3	TRBV2	.	many	CATSTLARGTDTQYF	TGTGCCACCAGTACCCTGGCACGGGGCACAGATACGCAGTATTTT
TRBJ2-3	TRBV5-1	.	many	CASSRDGTSTDTQYF	TGCGCCAGCAGCCGTGACGGAACTAGCACAGATACGCAGTATTTT
TRBJ2-2	TRBV5-8	TRBD1	many	CASSSTGLGGELFF	TGTGCCAGCAGCTCGACAGGGCTTGGCGGGGAGCTGTTTTTT
TRBJ2-1	TRBV28	TRBD2	.	CASSFPPRPNSGSNPYNEQFF	TGTGCCAGCAGTTTCCCTCCTCGGCCGAATAGCGGGAGTAACCCCTACAATGAGCAGTTCTTC
TRBJ2-6	TRBV15	.	.	CATGQQATRSGANVLTF	TGTGCCACCGGCCAACAGGCCACCCGCTCTGGGGCCAACGTCCTGACTTTC
TRBJ2-5	TRBV5-4	.	many	CASSLEARETQYF	TGTGCCAGCAGCTTGGAAGCCCGCGAGACCCAGTACTTC
TRBJ2-7	TRBV5-6	TRBD1	few	CASSLDGRGPYEQYF	TGTGCCAGCAGCTTGGATGGCAGGGGGCCATACGAGCAGTACTTC
TRBJ1-4	TRBV29-1	TRBD1	.	CSAGQGYEKLFF	TGCAGCGCGGGACAGGGGTATGAAAAACTGTTTTTT
TRBJ2-1	TRBV19	.	few	CASTRESTNEQFF	TGTGCCAGTACGAGGGAGAGTACCAATGAGCAGTTCTTC
TRBJ2-2	TRBV5-1	TRBD1	many	CASSLAQGRAGELFF	TGCGCCAGCAGCTTGGCACAGGGGAGAGCCGGGGAGCTGTTTTTT
TRBJ1-5	TRBV24-1	TRBD1	.	CATSDRDRNQPQHF	TGTGCCACCAGTGATCGGGACAGAAATCAGCCCCAGCATTTT
TRBJ2-3	TRBV6-5	.	many	CASSSPGLDYTQYF	TGTGCCAGCAGTTCCCCCGGCTTGGACTATACGCAGTATTTT
TRBJ2-3	TRBV18	.	.	CASSPSGYGASTDTQYF	TGTGCCAGCTCACCTAGTGGGTACGGAGCTAGCACAGATACGCAGTATTTT
TRBJ2-7	TRBV7-8	.	many	CASSLQGRNEQYF	TGTGCCAGCAGCTTACAGGGTCGCAACGAGCAGTACTTC
TRBJ1-2	TRBV4-3	TRBD1	many	CASSPGDRGFDGYTF	TGCGCCAGCAGCCCTGGAGACAGGGGGTTCGACGGCTACACCTTC
TRBJ1-2	TRBV20-1	TRBD1	.	CSADNRDRGYGYTF	TGCAGTGCAGACAACCGGGACAGAGGGTATGGCTACACCTTC
TRBJ2-5	TRBV6-2/TRBV6-3	TRBD2	.	CASSYSLAGDSETQYF	TGTGCCAGCAGTTACTCCCTAGCGGGAGACTCAGAGACCCAGTACTTC
TRBJ1-1	TRBV29-1	.	.	CSVESQIEAFF	TGCAGCGTTGAATCCCAAATTGAAGCTTTCTTT
TRBJ1-4	TRBV10-3	.	.	CAISERSNEKLFF	TGTGCCATCAGTGAGAGGAGTAATGAAAAACTGTTTTTT
TRBJ2-1	TRBV20-1	TRBD2	few	CSAKRLAGALEQFF	TGCAGTGCTAAAAGACTAGCGGGAGCGTTGGAGCAGTTCTTC
TRBJ2-3	TRBV7-2	TRBD2	few	CASSFRASGIKRDTQYF	TGTGCCAGCAGCTTTCGGGCTAGCGGTATAAAGCGGGATACGCAGTATTTT
TRBJ2-7	TRBV11-2	.	many	CASSNSWAASYEQYF	TGTGCCAGCAGCAATAGCTGGGCGGCTTCCTACGAGCAGTACTTC
TRBJ1-2	TRBV29-1	.	few	CSVGDPNYGYTF	TGCAGCGTTGGGGATCCTAACTATGGCTACACCTTC
TRBJ2-6	TRBV29-1	TRBD1	many	CSVESLTGSGANVLTF	TGCAGCGTTGAGTCCCTGACAGGGTCTGGGGCCAACGTCCTGACTTTC
TRBJ1-5	TRBV12-3/TRBV12-4	TRBD1	many	CASSRTGSQPQHF	TGTGCCAGCAGTAGGACAGGGTCGCAGCCCCAGCATTTT
TRBJ2-5	TRBV6-5	TRBD2	.	CASSYSSSGSSETQYF	TGTGCCAGCAGTTACTCCTCTAGCGGGAGCTCCGAGACCCAGTACTTC
TRBJ2-3	TRBV6-2/TRBV6-3	.	many	CASGESSPPDTQYF	TGTGCCAGCGGGGAAAGTTCGCCCCCAGATACGCAGTATTTT
TRBJ2-2	TRBV4-3	TRBD1	many	CASSQGQGLTGELFF	TGCGCCAGCAGCCAGGGACAGGGCCTCACCGGGGAGCTGTTTTTT
TRBJ1-4	TRBV20-1	.	many	CSASRVPTNEKLFF	TGCAGTGCAAGCCGAGTTCCAACTAATGAAAAACTGTTTTTT
TRBJ2-5	TRBV4-1	TRBD1	few	CASSQVQDRQETQYF	TGCGCCAGCAGCCAAGTCCAGGACAGGCAAGAGACCCAGTACTTC
TRBJ2-3	TRBV27	.	.	CASSLIPLVGADTQYF	TGTGCCAGCAGTTTAATCCCTCTGGTGGGGGCGGATACGCAGTATTTT
TRBJ2-5	TRBV20-1	.	.	CSVARDSAETQYF	TGCAGTGTCGCCCGGGACTCGGCAGAGACCCAGTACTTC
TRBJ2-3	TRBV10-3	TRBD2	few	CAISESTGLAGSTDTQYF	TGTGCCATCAGTGAGTCGACCGGACTAGCGGGATCCACAGATACGCAGTATTTT